This paragraph reports one TCR beta chain. Its antigen is unidentified. The sample originates from a study of blood T cells in healthy people across ages. General study points: More naive CD4+ cells and higher diversity marked long-lived donors relative to aged donors.

Alongside a J-beta primer mix, a sample-barcoded 5' primer served in a second PCR lasting about 7 to 11 cycles. TCRdb reprocessed the 5' RACE reads with MiXCR, giving one entry per CDR3 protein. The table lists more than 900,000 distinct CDR3 sequences, around 29% of them singletons. These same data were also listed under a study on T cells of mothers and their children. That source adds: Donation involved three healthy Caucasian mothers and the six children that they had. Approximately 3 million TCR beta reads per child versus over 9 million per mother.

The sequenced sample was blood. This TCR was sampled from a middle-aged woman in good health.

CDR3 loop: CASSLREKVQPQHF. In DNA, the CDR3 is TGTGCCAGCAGTTTACGGGAAAAGGTGCAGCCCCAGCATTTT. The J gene is TRBJ1-5, the V gene TRBV28; D gene ambiguous. Per the germline V gene, CDR1 is MDHEN and CDR2 is SYDVKM. The CDR3 loop spans 14 amino acids. V lost 2 bases to trimming and J lost 7 bases, with 12 bases between them.